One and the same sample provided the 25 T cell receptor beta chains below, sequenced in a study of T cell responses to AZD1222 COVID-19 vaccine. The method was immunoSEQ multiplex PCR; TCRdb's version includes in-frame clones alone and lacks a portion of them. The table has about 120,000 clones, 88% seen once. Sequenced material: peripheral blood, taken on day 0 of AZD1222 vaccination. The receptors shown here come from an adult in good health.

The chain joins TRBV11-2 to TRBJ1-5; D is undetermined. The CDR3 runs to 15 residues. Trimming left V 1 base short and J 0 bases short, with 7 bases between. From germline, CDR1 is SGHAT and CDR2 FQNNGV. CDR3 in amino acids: CASSLGGYSNQPQHF. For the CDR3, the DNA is TGTGCCAGCAGCTTAGGCGGGTATAGCAATCAGCCCCAGCATTTT.

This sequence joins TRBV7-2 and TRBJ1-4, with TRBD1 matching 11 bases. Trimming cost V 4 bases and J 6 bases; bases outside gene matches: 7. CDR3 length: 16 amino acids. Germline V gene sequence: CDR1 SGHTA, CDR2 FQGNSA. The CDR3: CASSWTPGQGDEKLFF. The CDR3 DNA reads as TGTGCCAGCAGCTGGACCCCGGGACAGGGGGATGAAAAACTGTTTTTT.

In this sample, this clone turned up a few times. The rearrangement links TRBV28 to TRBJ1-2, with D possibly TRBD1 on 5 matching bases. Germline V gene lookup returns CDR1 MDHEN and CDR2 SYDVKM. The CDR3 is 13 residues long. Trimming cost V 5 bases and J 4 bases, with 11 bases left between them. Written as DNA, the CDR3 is TGTGCCAGCAGTCCGGGACGGATCTATGGCTACACCTTC. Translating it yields CASSPGRIYGYTF.

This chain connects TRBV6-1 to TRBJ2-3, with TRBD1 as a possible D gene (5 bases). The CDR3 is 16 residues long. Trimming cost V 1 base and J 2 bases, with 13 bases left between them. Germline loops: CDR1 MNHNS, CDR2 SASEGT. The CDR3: CASSEDRNGDTDTQYF. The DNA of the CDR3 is TGTGCCAGCAGTGAAGACAGGAACGGAGACACAGATACGCAGTATTTT.

The CDR3 DNA sequence: TGTGCCAGCAGCACTAACCAGGGAGAGAACACTGAAGCTTTCTTT. Amino acid sequence: CASSTNQGENTEAFF. The V call is TRBV11-2, the J call TRBJ1-1; D is perhaps TRBD1 (5 bases). CDR3 length equals 15 residues. The V end was cut by 5 bases, the J end by 1 base, with 14 bases between. The V gene's germline CDR1 is SGHAT and CDR2 FQNNGV.

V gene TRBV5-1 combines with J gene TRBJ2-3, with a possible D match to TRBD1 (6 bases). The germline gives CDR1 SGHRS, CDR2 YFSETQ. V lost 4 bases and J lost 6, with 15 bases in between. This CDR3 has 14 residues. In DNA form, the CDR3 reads TGCGCCAGCAGCCTAGGACAGACTCCCGATACGCAGTATTTT. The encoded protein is CASSLGQTPDTQYF. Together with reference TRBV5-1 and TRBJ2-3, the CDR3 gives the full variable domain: KAGVTQTPRYLIKTRGQQVTLSCSPISGHRSVSWYQQTPGQGLQFLFEYFSETQRNKGNFPGRFSGRQFSNSRSEMNVSTLELGDSALYLCASSLGQTPDTQYFGPGTRLTVL.

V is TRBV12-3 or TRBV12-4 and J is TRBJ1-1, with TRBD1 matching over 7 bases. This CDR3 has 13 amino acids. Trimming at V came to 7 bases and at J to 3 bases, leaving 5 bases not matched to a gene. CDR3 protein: CASTEQGYTEAFF. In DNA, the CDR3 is TGTGCCAGCACCGAACAGGGGTACACTGAAGCTTTCTTT.

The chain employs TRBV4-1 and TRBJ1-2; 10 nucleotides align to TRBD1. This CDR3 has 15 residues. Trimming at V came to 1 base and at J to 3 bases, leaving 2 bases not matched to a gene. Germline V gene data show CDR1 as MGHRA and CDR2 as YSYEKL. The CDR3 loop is CASSQGQGAYYGYTF. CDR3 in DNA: TGCGCCAGCAGCCAAGGACAGGGGGCTTACTATGGCTACACCTTC.

Written as DNA, the CDR3 is TGTGCCAGCAGCTTAGATTGGACAGCCCCCGGGCAGTTCTTC. Translation: CASSLDWTAPGQFF. The chain joins TRBV11-2 to TRBJ2-1; D perhaps matches TRBD1 (6 bases). CDR1 SGHAT and CDR2 FQNNGV come from the germline V gene. The CDR3 consists of 14 residues. V dropped 0 bases and J dropped 12 bases, with 15 bases sitting between them.

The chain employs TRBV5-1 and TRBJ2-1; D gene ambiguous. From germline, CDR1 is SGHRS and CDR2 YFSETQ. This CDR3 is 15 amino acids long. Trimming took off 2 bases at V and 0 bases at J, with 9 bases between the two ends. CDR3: CASSFSQSSYNEQFF. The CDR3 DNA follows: TGCGCCAGCAGCTTCTCCCAGAGCTCCTACAATGAGCAGTTCTTC.

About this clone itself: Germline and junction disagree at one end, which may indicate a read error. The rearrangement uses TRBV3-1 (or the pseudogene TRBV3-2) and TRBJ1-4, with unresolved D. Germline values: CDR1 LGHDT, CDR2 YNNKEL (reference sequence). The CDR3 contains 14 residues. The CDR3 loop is CASRKLATNEKLFF. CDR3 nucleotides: TGTGCCAGCCGTAAGCTGGCAACTAATGAAAAACTATTTTTT.

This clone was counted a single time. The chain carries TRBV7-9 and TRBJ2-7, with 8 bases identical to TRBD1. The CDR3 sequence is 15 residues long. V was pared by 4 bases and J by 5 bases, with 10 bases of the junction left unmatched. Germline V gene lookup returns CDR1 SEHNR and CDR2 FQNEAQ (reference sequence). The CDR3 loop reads CASSWGTGGKDEQYF. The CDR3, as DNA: TGTGCCAGCAGCTGGGGCACAGGGGGAAAGGACGAGCAGTACTTC.

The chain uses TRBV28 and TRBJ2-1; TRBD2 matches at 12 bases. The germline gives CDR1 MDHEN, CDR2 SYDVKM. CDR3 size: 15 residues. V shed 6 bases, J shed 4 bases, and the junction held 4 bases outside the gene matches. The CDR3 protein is CASRLAGGSYNEQFF. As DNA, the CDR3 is TGTGCCAGCAGACTAGCGGGGGGCTCGTACAATGAGCAGTTCTTC.

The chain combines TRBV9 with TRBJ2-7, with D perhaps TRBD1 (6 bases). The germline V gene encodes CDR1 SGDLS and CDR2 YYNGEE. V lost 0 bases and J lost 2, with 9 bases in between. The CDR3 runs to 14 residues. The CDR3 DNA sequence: TGTGCCAGCAGCGTAGATCAGGGGACCTACGAGCAGTACTTC. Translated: CASSVDQGTYEQYF. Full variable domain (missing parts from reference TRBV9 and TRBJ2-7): DSGVTQTPKHLITATGQRVTLRCSPRSGDLSVYWYQQSLDQGLQFLIQYYNGEERAKGNILERFSAQQFPDLHSELNLSSLELGDSALYFCASSVDQGTYEQYFGPGTRLTVT.

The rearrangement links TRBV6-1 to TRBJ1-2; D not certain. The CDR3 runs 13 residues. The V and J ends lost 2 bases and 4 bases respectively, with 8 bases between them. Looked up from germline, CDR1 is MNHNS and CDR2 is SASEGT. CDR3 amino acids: CASSESRGYGYTF. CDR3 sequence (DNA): TGTGCCAGCAGTGAATCGCGGGGCTATGGCTACACCTTC.

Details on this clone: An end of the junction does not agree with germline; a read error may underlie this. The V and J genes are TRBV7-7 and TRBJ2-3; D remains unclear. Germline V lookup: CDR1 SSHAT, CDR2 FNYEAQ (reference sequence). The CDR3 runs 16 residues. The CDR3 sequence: CASSLVLGLGTDTQYF. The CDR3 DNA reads TGTGCTAGCAGCTTAGTTCTGGGGTTGGGCACAGATACGCAGTATTTT.

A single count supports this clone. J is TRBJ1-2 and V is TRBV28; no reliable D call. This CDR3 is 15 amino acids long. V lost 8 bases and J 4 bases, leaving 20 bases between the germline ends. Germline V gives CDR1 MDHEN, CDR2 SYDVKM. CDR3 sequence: CASESGPRNRYGYTF. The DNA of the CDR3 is TGTGCCAGCGAATCCGGGCCCAGGAACCGCTATGGCTACACCTTC.

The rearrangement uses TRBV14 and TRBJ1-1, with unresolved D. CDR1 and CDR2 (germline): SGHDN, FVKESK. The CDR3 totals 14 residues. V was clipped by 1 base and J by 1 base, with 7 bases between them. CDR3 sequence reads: CASSQGSANTEAFF. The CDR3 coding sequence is TGTGCCAGCAGCCAAGGCTCCGCGAACACTGAAGCTTTCTTT. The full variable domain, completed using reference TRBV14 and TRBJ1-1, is EAGVTQFPSHSVIEKGQTVTLRCDPISGHDNLYWYRRVMGKEIKFLLHFVKESKQDESGMPNNRFLAERTGGTYSTLKVQPAELEDSGVYFCASSQGSANTEAFFGQGTRLTVV.

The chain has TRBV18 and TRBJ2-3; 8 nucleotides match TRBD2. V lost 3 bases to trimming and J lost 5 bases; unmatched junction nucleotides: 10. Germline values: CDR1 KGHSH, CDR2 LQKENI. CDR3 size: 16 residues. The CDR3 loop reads CASSPRGIGGGDTQYF. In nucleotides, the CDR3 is TGTGCCAGCTCACCCCGCGGCATCGGGGGGGGAGATACGCAGTATTTT.

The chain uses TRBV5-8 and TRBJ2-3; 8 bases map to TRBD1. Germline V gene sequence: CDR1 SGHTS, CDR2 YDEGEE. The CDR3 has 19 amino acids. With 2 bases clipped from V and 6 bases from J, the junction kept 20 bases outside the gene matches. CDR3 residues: CASSFSLQDRTGKRDTQYF. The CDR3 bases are TGTGCCAGCAGCTTCAGCCTTCAGGACCGGACAGGGAAAAGGGATACGCAGTATTTT.

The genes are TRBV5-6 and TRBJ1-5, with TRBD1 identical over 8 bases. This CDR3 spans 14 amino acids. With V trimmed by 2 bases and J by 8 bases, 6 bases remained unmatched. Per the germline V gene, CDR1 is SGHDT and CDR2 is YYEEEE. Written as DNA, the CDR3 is TGTGCCAGCAGCTTAGACAGGGGCGGGGAGCCCCAGCATTTT. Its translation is CASSLDRGGEPQHF.

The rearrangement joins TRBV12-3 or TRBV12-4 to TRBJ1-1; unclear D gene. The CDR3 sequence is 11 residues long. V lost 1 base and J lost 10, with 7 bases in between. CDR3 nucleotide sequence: TGTGCCAGCAGTTTAGGGCAAAGAGCTTTCTTT. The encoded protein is CASSLGQRAFF.

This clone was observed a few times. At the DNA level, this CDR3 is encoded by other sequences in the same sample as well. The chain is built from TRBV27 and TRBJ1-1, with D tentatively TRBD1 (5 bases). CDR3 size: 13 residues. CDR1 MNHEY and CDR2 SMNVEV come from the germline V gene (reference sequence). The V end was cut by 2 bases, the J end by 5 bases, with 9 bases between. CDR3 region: CASSLREGTEAFF. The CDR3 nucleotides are TGTGCCAGCAGTTTAAGGGAGGGGACTGAAGCTTTCTTT.

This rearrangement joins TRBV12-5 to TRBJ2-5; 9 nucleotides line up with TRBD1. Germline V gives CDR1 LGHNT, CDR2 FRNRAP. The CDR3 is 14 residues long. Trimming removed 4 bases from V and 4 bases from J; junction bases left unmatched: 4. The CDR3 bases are TGTGCTAGTGGTTATACAGGGGGCCGAGAGACCCAGTACTTC. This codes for CASGYTGGRETQYF.

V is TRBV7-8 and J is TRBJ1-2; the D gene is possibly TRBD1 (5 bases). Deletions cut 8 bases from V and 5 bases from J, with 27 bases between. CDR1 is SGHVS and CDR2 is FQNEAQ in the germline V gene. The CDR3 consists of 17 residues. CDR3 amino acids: CASGKWGIIEVLYGYTF. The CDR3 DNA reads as TGTGCCAGCGGAAAATGGGGCATTATAGAGGTGCTATATGGCTACACCTTC.